The 28 T cell receptor beta chains reported below all come from one sample, sequenced in a study of blood T cell repertoires in COVID-19. Produced via immunoSEQ multiplex PCR; TCRdb's table is partial and in-frame only. The table has about 170,000 clones, 85% seen once. The source material was peripheral blood. Every receptor here comes from a human donor with acute or convalescent COVID-19. The donor label of this sample is uncertain.

The chain links TRBV16 to TRBJ1-1; TRBD1 is a possible D gene (6 bases). This CDR3 has 13 residues. V lost 5 bases to trimming and J lost 1 base, with 8 bases between them. The germline V gene has CDR1 KGHSY and CDR2 FQNENV. CDR3 nucleotides: TGTGCCAGCAGCGGGACACGGAACACTGAAGCTTTCTTT. Translating gives CASSGTRNTEAFF.

The chain couples TRBV4-1 to TRBJ2-1; D is unclear. The CDR3 extends over 16 amino acids. V lost 1 base and J lost 0, with 10 bases in between. Germline CDR1 and CDR2: MGHRA and YSYEKL. CDR3 loop: CASSQVPESSYNEQFF. The CDR3 coding sequence is TGCGCCAGCAGCCAAGTCCCAGAAAGCTCCTACAATGAGCAGTTCTTC.

This clone appeared once. The chain uses TRBV7-9 and TRBJ1-1; D possibly corresponds to TRBD1 (5 bases). The V and J ends lost 3 bases and 7 bases respectively, with 21 bases between them. Germline CDR1 is SEHNR and CDR2 is FQNEAQ (reference sequence). CDR3 length equals 16 residues. The CDR3 nucleotides read TGTGCCAGCAGCTTTGCCCCTGGGCAGGGAAAGGGTGAAGCTTTCTTT. As protein: CASSFAPGQGKGEAFF.

The rearrangement joins TRBV6-5 to TRBJ2-7, with D hard to call. Germline CDR1 and CDR2: MNHEY and SVGAGI. CDR3 length: 13 residues. V gave up 8 bases and J gave up 3 bases, with 14 bases separating them. CDR3 nucleotides: TGTGCCAGCCAGAGAGGTCTGGGCTACGAGCAGTACTTC. Translating it yields CASQRGLGYEQYF.

The chain couples TRBV10-3 to TRBJ1-1, with a tentative D call TRBD1 (6 bases). The V gene lost 9 bases and the J gene lost 5 bases, with 16 bases spanning the gap. Germline V gene data show CDR1 as ENHRY and CDR2 as SYGVKD. This CDR3 region has 13 residues. The CDR3 protein is CAIGTPPGTEAFF. CDR3 nucleotides: TGTGCCATAGGGACACCCCCGGGGACTGAAGCTTTCTTT.

The gene calls are TRBV7-2 and TRBJ2-2; TRBD1 aligns across 8 bases. CDR1 SGHTA and CDR2 FQGNSA come from the germline V gene. Trimming at V came to 5 bases and at J to 6 bases, leaving 11 bases not matched to a gene. The length of the CDR3 is 16 residues. Here the CDR3 DNA reads TGTGCCAGCAGCCCCCGGACAGGGATTAGCGCCGGGGAGCTGTTTTTT. It is translated as CASSPRTGISAGELFF.

The rearrangement joins TRBV5-6 to TRBJ1-1; TRBD1 matches at 8 bases. Germline V CDR1 and CDR2: SGHDT, YYEEEE. The CDR3 is 15 residues long. Trimming cost V 3 bases and J 1 base; bases outside gene matches: 5. CDR3 sequence: CASSYRGFRNTEAFF. CDR3 DNA sequence: TGTGCCAGCAGCTACAGGGGGTTTAGGAACACTGAAGCTTTCTTT. The whole variable domain, remainder taken from reference TRBV5-6 and TRBJ1-1, is DAGVTQSPTHLIKTRGQQVTLRCSPKSGHDTVSWYQQALGQGPQFIFQYYEEEERQRGNFPDRFSGHQFPNYSSELNVNALLLGDSALYLCASSYRGFRNTEAFFGQGTRLTVV.

The gene calls are TRBV25-1 and TRBJ2-1, with 8 bases that match TRBD2. The V gene end was trimmed by 4 bases and the J gene end by 4 bases; junction bases not matched to a gene: 6. The CDR3 is made up of 15 amino acids. Per the germline V gene, CDR1 is MGHDK and CDR2 is SYGVNS. The chain's CDR3 is CASSVAGGRYNEQFF. DNA for the CDR3: TGTGCCAGCAGTGTGGCGGGGGGCCGTTACAATGAGCAGTTCTTC.

The chain employs TRBV27 and TRBJ1-2; D call uncertain. V was trimmed by 6 bases and J by 6 bases, leaving 14 bases between them. CDR3 length equals 13 residues. The germline CDR1 and CDR2 sequences are MNHEY and SMNVEV (reference sequence). CDR3 protein: CASRTSTWDGYTF. The DNA for the CDR3 is TGTGCCAGCAGGACGTCGACATGGGATGGCTACACCTTC.

The chain uses TRBV27 and TRBJ2-5, with D possibly being TRBD1 (6 bases). CDR3 length equals 14 residues. Trimming stripped 4 bases from V and 1 base from J, with 10 bases between. Germline lookup yields CDR1 MNHEY and CDR2 SMNVEV (reference sequence). CDR3 sequence (DNA): TGTGCCAGCAGTTCCCCGACAGGCCAAGAGACCCAGTACTTC. It translates to CASSSPTGQETQYF.

The CDR3 here is CASSLSSPLNEKLFF. The CDR3 DNA follows: TGTGCCAGCAGTTTATCGAGCCCGCTGAATGAAAAACTGTTTTTT. V and J are TRBV28 and TRBJ1-4; no firm D call. V was pared by 1 base and J by 5 bases, with 11 bases between. The CDR3 runs 15 residues. CDR1 MDHEN and CDR2 SYDVKM come from the germline V gene.

This clone was found once. CDR3 protein: CTSSQEHRGFGGYTF. CDR3 nucleotide sequence: TGCACCAGCAGCCAAGAGCACAGGGGGTTTGGTGGCTACACCTTC. The V gene is TRBV1, the J gene TRBJ1-2; no check of the table's D call, TRBD1, against the DNA was made. TRBV1 is listed as a pseudogene. The CDR3 is 15 amino acids.

V is TRBV7-9 and J is TRBJ1-1; D is ambiguous. Trimming shortened V by 1 base and J by 0 bases, and 9 bases separated the two germline ends. The germline gives CDR1 SEHNR, CDR2 FQNEAQ (reference sequence). The length of the CDR3 is 15 residues. CDR3 bases: TGTGCCAGCAGCTTAGATGCGGGTATGAACACTGAAGCTTTCTTT. Translation gives CASSLDAGMNTEAFF.

CDR3 loop: CAIRSQTGELFF. The CDR3 DNA sequence: TGTGCCATCAGGTCGCAGACCGGGGAGCTGTTTTTT. The V call is TRBV10-3, the J call TRBJ2-2, with no clear D. V was cut by 6 bases and J by 5 bases, with 7 bases left in between. Looked up from germline, CDR1 is ENHRY and CDR2 is SYGVKD. The CDR3 consists of 12 residues.

The chain combines TRBV5-4 with TRBJ2-3; D is perhaps TRBD2 (6 bases). The germline gives CDR1 SGHNT, CDR2 YYREEE (reference sequence). V shed 4 bases and J shed 1 base, with 13 bases lying between them. This CDR3 spans 15 amino acids. CDR3 DNA sequence: TGTGCCAGCAGCCTGAACGGGGGTCGCACAGATACGCAGTATTTT. It translates to CASSLNGGRTDTQYF. Complete variable domain (other parts from reference TRBV5-4 and TRBJ2-3): ETGVTQSPTHLIKTRGQQVTLRCSSQSGHNTVSWYQQALGQGPQFIFQYYREEENGRGNFPPRFSGLQFPNYSSELNVNALELDDSALYLCASSLNGGRTDTQYFGPGTRLTVL.

The chain recombines TRBV4-1 with TRBJ1-2; 8 bases align to TRBD1. Germline CDR1 reads MGHRA; CDR2 reads YSYEKL. CDR3 size: 17 residues. V trimming: 4 bases; J trimming: 2 bases; junction bases outside the gene matches: 12. Here the CDR3 reads CASSPHEGWTGNYGYTF. The CDR3 DNA reads TGCGCCAGCAGCCCACACGAGGGTTGGACAGGGAACTATGGCTACACCTTC.

The chain couples TRBV4-3 to TRBJ1-1, with D possibly matching TRBD1 (5 bases). CDR3 length equals 14 residues. Trimming removed 0 bases at V and 6 bases at J, with 11 bases between. Germline CDR1 is LGHNA and CDR2 is YSLEER. The CDR3 loop reads CASSQDGRAAEAFF. In DNA, the CDR3 is TGCGCCAGCAGCCAAGATGGCAGGGCGGCTGAAGCTTTCTTT.

This chain uses TRBV9 with TRBJ2-5; D gene unclear. Trimming took off 2 bases at V and 5 bases at J, with 10 bases between the two ends. This CDR3 has 13 amino acids. CDR1 and CDR2 from the germline V gene are SGDLS and YYNGEE. This CDR3 reads CASSVPPRETQYF. Written as DNA, the CDR3 is TGTGCCAGCAGCGTCCCCCCCCGGGAGACCCAGTACTTC.

The V gene is TRBV5-4, the J gene TRBJ2-7; a weak D match, TRBD2 (6 bases). Germline V gene sequence: CDR1 SGHNT, CDR2 YYREEE (reference sequence). V lost 4 bases to trimming and J lost 2 bases, with 10 bases between them. This CDR3 spans 13 amino acids. CDR3 DNA: TGTGCCAGCAGCATGCGGGACCCCTACGAGCAGTACTTC. Translated, it gives CASSMRDPYEQYF.

The V call is TRBV30, the J call TRBJ2-1; 14 bases are shared with TRBD2. This CDR3 comprises 16 residues. V trimming: 3 bases; J trimming: 7 bases; junction bases outside the gene matches: 8. The germline V gene has CDR1 GTSNPN and CDR2 SVGIG (reference sequence). In DNA form, the CDR3 reads TGTGCCTGGAGCTGGAGACTAGCGGGGGGGCCGAATGAGCAGTTCTTC. This sequence encodes CAWSWRLAGGPNEQFF.

This rearrangement joins TRBV13 to TRBJ1-1; 9 nucleotides match TRBD1. The germline gives CDR1 PRHDT, CDR2 FYEKMQ (reference sequence). The CDR3 sequence is 14 residues long. V was clipped by 6 bases and J by 2 bases; unmatched bases: 4. CDR3 nucleotides: TGTGCCAGCAGGGGGGACAGGGTCAACACTGAAGCTTTCTTT. It translates to CASRGDRVNTEAFF.

Turning to this clone: This same CDR3 is encoded by further DNA sequences in the sample. The chain uses TRBV29-1 and TRBJ1-2; D is possibly TRBD1 (5 bases). V was clipped by 0 bases and J by 4 bases, with 9 bases between them. The V gene's germline CDR1 is SQVTM and CDR2 ANQGSEA. There are 13 residues in the CDR3. The CDR3 DNA sequence: TGCAGCGTTGAAGATCGGGGGGGCTATGGCTACACCTTC. It codes for CSVEDRGGYGYTF.

Turning to this clone: The identical CDR3 is also encoded by other nucleotide sequences in the sample. The V gene is TRBV27, the J gene TRBJ1-1, with TRBD1 matching 7 bases. The CDR3 totals 14 residues. Germline V CDR1 and CDR2: MNHEY, SMNVEV (reference sequence). The ends lost 4 bases at V and 1 base at J; junction bases unmatched: 3. This chain's CDR3 is CASSSRQGNTEAFF. CDR3 nucleotides: TGTGCCAGCAGTTCCAGACAGGGGAACACTGAAGCTTTCTTT.

V and J are TRBV6-5 and TRBJ2-3; TRBD1 matches 9 bases. The germline gives CDR1 MNHEY, CDR2 SVGAGI. The CDR3 covers 15 residues. V shed 7 bases and J 6 bases; nucleotides not matched to a gene: 11. CDR3 in amino acids: CASIPTGGGADTQYF. The CDR3 coding sequence is TGTGCCAGCATCCCCACAGGGGGCGGTGCGGATACGCAGTATTTT.

J is TRBJ2-1 and V is TRBV7-2, with 8 positions matching TRBD2. This CDR3 has 15 residues. Germline lookup yields CDR1 SGHTA and CDR2 FQGNSA. J lost 8 bases, V lost 6 bases, and 12 bases had no gene match. Here the CDR3 reads CASRGGSAGGYEQFF. The DNA of the CDR3 is TGTGCCAGCAGAGGGGGTTCGGCGGGGGGATATGAGCAGTTCTTC.

Comments on this clone: The same CDR3 is also encoded by other DNA sequences in this sample. The V gene is TRBV5-1, the J gene TRBJ2-3, with D hard to call. The CDR3 length is 12 residues. The germline V gene has CDR1 SGHRS and CDR2 YFSETQ. V was trimmed by 4 bases and J by 6 bases, leaving 9 bases between them. The CDR3 spells CASSPSGDTQYF. The DNA for the CDR3 is TGCGCCAGCAGCCCCTCCGGGGATACGCAGTATTTT.

The rearrangement links TRBV12-3 or TRBV12-4 to TRBJ1-1; 7 bases fit TRBD1. V shed 5 bases, J shed 10 bases, and the junction held 10 bases outside the gene matches. The CDR3 contains 13 residues. Here the CDR3 reads CASSLPPDRAAFF. In DNA, the CDR3 is TGTGCCAGCAGTCTACCTCCCGACAGGGCAGCTTTCTTT.

About this clone: The same CDR3 can be traced to other DNA sequences in this sample. The CDR3 region has the DNA TGTGCCAGCAGCTTGGGACAGAACACTGAAGCTTTCTTT. This sequence encodes CASSLGQNTEAFF. J is TRBJ1-1 and V is TRBV7-9, with D perhaps matching TRBD1 (6 bases). This CDR3 is 13 amino acids long. Germline CDR1 reads SEHNR; CDR2 reads FQNEAQ (reference sequence). V was shortened by 3 bases and J by 1 base, with 6 bases between the two germline ends.